The 2 T cell receptor beta chains reported below all come from one sample, sequenced in a study of T cells expressing NK-cell markers. TCRdb reanalyzed the 5' RACE reads and collapses them to one entry per CDR3 protein, without DNA. The listing contains under 35,000 distinct CDR3 sequences. Sample: blood T cells: a sorted CD56 or NKG2C T cell subset, CD4+ or CD8+ T cells, or bulk PBMC T cells (not recorded which). These receptors came from a woman between 18 and 70 years old in good health.

The chain links TRBV7-9 to TRBJ2-5; TCRdb selects TRBD1, and the lack of DNA leaves this call unchecked. The length of the CDR3 is 12 residues. Per the germline V gene, CDR1 is SEHNR and CDR2 is FQNEAQ (reference sequence). Here the CDR3 reads CASDRGQETQYF.

V usage is TRBV4-2 and J usage is TRBJ1-6; TCRdb calls TRBD1, which cannot be checked without DNA. The CDR3 length is 15 residues. Germline V CDR1 and CDR2: LGHNA, YNFKEQ. CDR3 sequence reads: CASSQGRDANSPLHF.